This section outlines one TCR beta chain sequence together with its context. This sample was taken from a study of blood T cell repertoires in COVID-19. Looking at the study overall: Donors in the United States, Italy and Spain gave samples during acute or convalescent COVID-19. Sources were T cells, B-cell-depleted T cells, or PBMCs; the material itself was cDNA or gDNA.

The germline V and J ends were trimmed by 4 bases and 4 bases, with 10 bases remaining between them. This CDR3 has 13 amino acids. Germline V CDR1 and CDR2: MNHNY, SVGAGI (reference sequence). In the original processing: Reference gene primer amplification in the assay estimated nucleated cell counts. Here immunoSEQ multiplex PCR was the method, and the copy in TCRdb shows in-frame clones only, minus some. That table gives V, J and clone size, and the DNA gave D and trimming. Among roughly 140,000 clones listed, roughly 82% were seen once. The receptor's source is a man in his sixties with active or convalescent COVID-19. The chain has TRBV6-6 and TRBJ1-1; D remains unclear. Sequencing used peripheral blood. The CDR3 spells CASSSLEGTEAFF. The DNA of the CDR3 is TGTGCCAGCAGTTCCCTCGAGGGCACTGAAGCTTTCTTT.